The entry below describes one T cell receptor (beta chain). Its specificity is unknown. These data originate in a study of cytomegalovirus exposure and HLA in healthy donors. General study points: Several of the most significant clusters appeared, in a later analysis, to be linked to common viral pathogens.

Primers: 60 Vbeta forward and 13 Jbeta reverse. Using immunoSEQ multiplex PCR, the repertoire was profiled, and TCRdb retains in-frame clones only, with some absent. Of hundreds of thousands of clones in the sample, 85% are singletons; the top ten hold 0.2% to 0.25%. This sequence was found in a girl aged 2 to 9 in good health and CMV-seronegative. Sequencing input: PBMCs.

In DNA form, the CDR3 reads TGTGCCAGCAGCCAATGGGGACAGGGTCGCCAGCCCCAGCATTTT. Translation: CASSQWGQGRQPQHF. The V and J genes are TRBV16 and TRBJ1-5; 9 bases align to TRBD1. The CDR3 is 15 residues long. Per the germline V gene, CDR1 is KGHSY and CDR2 is FQNENV. The ends lost 1 base at V and 7 bases at J; junction bases unmatched: 5.